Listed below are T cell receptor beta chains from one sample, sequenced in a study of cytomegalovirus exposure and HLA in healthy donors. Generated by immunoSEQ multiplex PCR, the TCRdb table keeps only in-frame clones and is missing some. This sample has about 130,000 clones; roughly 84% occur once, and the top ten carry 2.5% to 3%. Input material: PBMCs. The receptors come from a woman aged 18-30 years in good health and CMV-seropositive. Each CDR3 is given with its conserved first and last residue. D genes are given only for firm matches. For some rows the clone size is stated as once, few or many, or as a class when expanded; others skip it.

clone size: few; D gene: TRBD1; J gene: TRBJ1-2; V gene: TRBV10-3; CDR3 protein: CAISESQGAKDGYTF; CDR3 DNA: TGTGCCATCAGTGAGTCGCAGGGGGCGAAGGATGGCTACACCTTC
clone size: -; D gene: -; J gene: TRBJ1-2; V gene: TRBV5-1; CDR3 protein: CASSQLAADYGYTF; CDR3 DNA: TGCGCCAGCAGCCAACTGGCAGCGGACTATGGCTACACCTTC
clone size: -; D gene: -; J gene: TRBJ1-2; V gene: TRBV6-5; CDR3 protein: CASGGTDYGYTF; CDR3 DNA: TGTGCCAGCGGAGGGACGGACTATGGCTACACCTTC
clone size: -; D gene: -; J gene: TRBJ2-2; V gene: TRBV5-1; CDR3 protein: CASSLPGQTNTGELFF; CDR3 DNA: TGCGCCAGCAGCCTGCCTGGACAGACGAACACCGGGGAGCTGTTTTTT
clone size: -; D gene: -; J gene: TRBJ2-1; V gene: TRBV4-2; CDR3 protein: CASSQESGSGGDEQFF; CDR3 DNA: TGTGCCAGCAGCCAAGAATCGGGGTCGGGGGGCGATGAGCAGTTCTTC
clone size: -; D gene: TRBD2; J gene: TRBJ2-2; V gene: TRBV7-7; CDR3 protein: CASSSLADRGGELFF; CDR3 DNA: TGTGCCAGCAGCTCACTAGCGGATCGAGGCGGGGAGCTGTTTTTT
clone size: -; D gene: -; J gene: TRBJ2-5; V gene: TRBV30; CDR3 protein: CAFSREETQYF; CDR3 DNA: TGTGCCTTTTCCCGGGAAGAGACCCAGTACTTC
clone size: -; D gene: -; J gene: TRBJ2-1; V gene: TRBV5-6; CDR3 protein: CASSSGPEDEQFF; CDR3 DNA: TGTGCCAGCAGCTCAGGACCGGAGGATGAGCAGTTCTTC
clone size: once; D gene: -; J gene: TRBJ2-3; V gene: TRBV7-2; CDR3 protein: CASSTRPSTDTQYF; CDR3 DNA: TGTGCCAGCAGCACCAGACCTAGCACAGATACGCAATATTTT
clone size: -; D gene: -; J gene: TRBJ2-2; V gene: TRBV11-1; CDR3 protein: CASSHYGVPGGELFF; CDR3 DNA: TGTGCCAGCAGCCACTACGGGGTGCCGGGCGGGGAGCTGTTTTTT
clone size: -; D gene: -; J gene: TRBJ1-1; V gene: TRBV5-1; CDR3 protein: CASSLGGGTEAFF; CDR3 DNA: TGCGCCAGCAGCTTGGGTGGAGGCACTGAAGCTTTCTTT
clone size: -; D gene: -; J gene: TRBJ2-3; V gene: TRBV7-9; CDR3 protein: CASSLAGEGTDTQYF; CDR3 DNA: TGTGCCAGCAGCTTAGCCGGGGAGGGCACAGATACGCAGTATTTT
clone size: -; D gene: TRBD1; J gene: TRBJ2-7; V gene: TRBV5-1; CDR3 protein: CASSYTGAMDEQYF; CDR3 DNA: TGCGCCAGCAGCTACACAGGGGCAATGGACGAGCAGTACTTC
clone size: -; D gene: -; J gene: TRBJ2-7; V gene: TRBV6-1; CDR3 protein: CASDSYSYEQYF; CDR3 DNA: TGTGCCAGTGACTCCTACTCCTACGAGCAGTACTTC
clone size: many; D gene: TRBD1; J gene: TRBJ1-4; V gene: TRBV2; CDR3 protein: CASETGGQGGKLFF; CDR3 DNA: TGTGCCAGCGAAACAGGGGGTCAGGGTGGAAAACTGTTTTTT
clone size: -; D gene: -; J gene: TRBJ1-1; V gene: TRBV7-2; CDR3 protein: CASSSAGTRTEAFF; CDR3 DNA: TGTGCCAGCAGCTCGGCTGGGACTCGCACTGAAGCTTTCTTT
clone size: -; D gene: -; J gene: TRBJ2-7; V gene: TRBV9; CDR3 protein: CASSVRTGTPYEQYF; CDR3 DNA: TGTGCCAGCAGCGTGAGGACCGGGACACCCTACGAGCAGTACTTC
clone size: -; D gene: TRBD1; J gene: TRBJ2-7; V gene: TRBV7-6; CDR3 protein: CASSSLVGQVYEQYF; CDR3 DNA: TGTGCCAGCAGCTCCCTAGTGGGACAGGTCTACGAGCAGTACTTC
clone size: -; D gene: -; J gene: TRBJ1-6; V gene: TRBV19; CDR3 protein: CASKEQGDSPLHF; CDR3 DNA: TGTGCCAGTAAAGAACAGGGTGACTCACCCCTCCACTTT
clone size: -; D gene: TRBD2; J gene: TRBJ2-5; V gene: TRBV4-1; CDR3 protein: CASSPGGLAGRETQYF; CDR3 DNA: TGCGCCAGCAGCCCCGGGGGACTAGCGGGGCGGGAGACCCAGTACTTC
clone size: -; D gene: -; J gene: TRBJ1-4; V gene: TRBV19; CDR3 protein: CASEGGRLNEKLFF; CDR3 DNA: TGTGCCAGCGAGGGCGGCAGGTTAAATGAAAAACTGTTTTTT
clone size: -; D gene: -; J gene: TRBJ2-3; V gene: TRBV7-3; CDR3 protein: CASSFAVPDTQYF; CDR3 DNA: TGTGCCAGCAGCTTCGCGGTACCAGATACGCAGTATTTT
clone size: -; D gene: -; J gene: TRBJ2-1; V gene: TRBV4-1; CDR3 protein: CASSQPTSDYNEQFF; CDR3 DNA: TGCGCCAGCAGCCAACCTACTAGTGACTACAATGAGCAGTTCTTC
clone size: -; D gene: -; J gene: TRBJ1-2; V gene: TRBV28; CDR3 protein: CASGKQDSSGGYTF; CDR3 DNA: TGTGCCAGCGGGAAGCAGGACTCTTCCGGGGGCTACACCTTC
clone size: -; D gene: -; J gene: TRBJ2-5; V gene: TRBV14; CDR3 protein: CASSPTWVGATQYF; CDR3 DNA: TGTGCCAGCAGCCCCACCTGGGTGGGAGCGACCCAGTACTTC
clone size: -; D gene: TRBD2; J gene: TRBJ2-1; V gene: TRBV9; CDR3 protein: CASSVEAGGSYNEQFF; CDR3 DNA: TGTGCCAGCAGCGTAGAGGCGGGGGGCTCCTACAATGAGCAGTTCTTC
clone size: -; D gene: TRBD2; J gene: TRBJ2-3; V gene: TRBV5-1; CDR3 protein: CASSSASGGATDTQYF; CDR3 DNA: TGCGCCAGCAGCTCTGCTAGCGGGGGGGCAACAGATACGCAGTATTTT
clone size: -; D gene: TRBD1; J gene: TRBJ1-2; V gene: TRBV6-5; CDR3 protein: CASSVGTGSMGGYTF; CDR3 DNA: TGTGCCAGCAGTGTCGGGACAGGGTCTATGGGTGGCTACACCTTC
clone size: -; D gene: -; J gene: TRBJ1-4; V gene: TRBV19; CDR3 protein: CASSKRQVLNEKLFF; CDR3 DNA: TGTGCCAGTAGTAAAAGACAGGTTCTTAATGAAAAACTGTTTTTT
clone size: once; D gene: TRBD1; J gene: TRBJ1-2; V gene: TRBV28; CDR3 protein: CASSLLVSDRENNYGYTF; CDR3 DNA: TGTGCCAGCAGTTTATTAGTCTCGGACAGGGAGAATAACTATGGCTACACCTTC
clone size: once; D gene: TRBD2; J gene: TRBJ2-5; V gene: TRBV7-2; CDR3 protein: CVSSLAVSGGAETQYF; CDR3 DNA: TGTGTCAGCAGCTTAGCAGTTAGCGGGGGGGCCGAGACCCAGTACTTC
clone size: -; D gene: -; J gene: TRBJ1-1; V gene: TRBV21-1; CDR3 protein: CASGDRRHPEAFF; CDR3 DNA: TGTGCCAGCGGGGACAGGAGGCACCCCGAAGCTTTCTTT
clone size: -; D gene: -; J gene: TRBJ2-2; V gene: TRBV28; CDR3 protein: CASIHLPYQDTGELFF; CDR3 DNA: TGTGCCAGTATTCACCTCCCCTATCAGGACACCGGGGAGCTGTTTTTT
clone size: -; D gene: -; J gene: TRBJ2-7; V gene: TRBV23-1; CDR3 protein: CASSQYWYEQYF; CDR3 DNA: TGCGCCAGCAGTCAATACTGGTACGAGCAGTACTTC
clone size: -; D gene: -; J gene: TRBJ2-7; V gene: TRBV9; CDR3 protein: CASSLTPGYEQYF; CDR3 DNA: TGTGCCAGCAGCTTAACCCCGGGGTACGAGCAGTACTTC
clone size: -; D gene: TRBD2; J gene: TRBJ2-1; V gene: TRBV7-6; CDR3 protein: CASSPGPGLFIIEQFF; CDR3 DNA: TGTGCCAGCAGCCCGGGGCCGGGACTATTTATTATTGAGCAGTTCTTC
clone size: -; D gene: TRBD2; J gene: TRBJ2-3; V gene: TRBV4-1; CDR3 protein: CASSLYSGLAGRTDTQYF; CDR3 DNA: TGCGCCAGCAGCCTCTATTCCGGACTAGCGGGCCGCACAGATACGCAGTATTTT
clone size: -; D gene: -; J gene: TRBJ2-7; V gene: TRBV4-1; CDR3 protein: CASSQDVGHSIYEQYF; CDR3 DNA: TGCGCCAGCAGCCAAGACGTTGGACACTCGATTTACGAGCAGTACTTC
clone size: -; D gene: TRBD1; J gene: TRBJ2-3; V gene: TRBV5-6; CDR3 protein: CASSFARRQGGPTDTQYF; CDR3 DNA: TGTGCCAGCAGCTTCGCACGTCGACAGGGGGGGCCCACAGATACGCAGTATTTT
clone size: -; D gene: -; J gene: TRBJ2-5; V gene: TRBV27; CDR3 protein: CASSSPAGAKTQYF; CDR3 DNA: TGTGCCAGCAGTAGCCCGGCGGGGGCAAAGACCCAGTACTTC
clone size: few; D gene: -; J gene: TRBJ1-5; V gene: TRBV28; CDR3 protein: CASSLYSANQPQHF; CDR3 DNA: TGTGCCAGCAGTCTCTATAGTGCCAATCAGCCCCAGCATTTT